This record concerns one TCR beta chain sequence. The antigen remains undetermined. TCRdb's table, derived via immunoSEQ multiplex PCR, lists solely in-frame clones and lacks some. The table shows approximately 68,000 clones, with over 75% occurring only once. These data are taken from a study of OX40 agonist ivuxolimab in advanced cancers. Overall study context: Hepatocellular carcinoma, melanoma, renal cell or head and neck cancer was diagnosed in the dose-escalation patients. Participants, roughly 81% male, averaged roughly 59 years of age, ranging from about 23 to 85.

Notes on the study in general: Researchers did not determine the expanded peripheral T cells' antigen specificity.

The CDR3 extends over 15 amino acids. Germline V gene lookup returns CDR1 SGHKS and CDR2 YYEKEE (reference sequence). J gave up 6 bases and V 2 bases, and 5 bases lay outside the gene matches. The receptor comes from an adult with an advanced solid tumor such as melanoma, head and neck, liver or kidney cancer. This chain joins TRBV5-5 and TRBJ1-6, with 7 bases identical to TRBD1. Sequencing used CD4+ or CD8+ T cells sorted from blood, obtained in a trial of the OX40 agonist ivuxolimab. The CDR3 region has the DNA TGTGCCAGCAGCTTTTTGGGACAGACTAATTCACCCCTCCACTTT. Translated, it gives CASSFLGQTNSPLHF.